This is a list of T cell receptor beta chains from one sample in a study of cytomegalovirus exposure and HLA in healthy donors. Assay: immunoSEQ multiplex PCR; the TCRdb copy retains only in-frame clones and omits some. The sample gives 200,000 to 250,000 clones, approximately 84% of which show up once; around 0.57% is in the top ten. Sequenced material: PBMCs. The receptors come from a woman aged 40 to 50 in good health and CMV-seronegative. CDR3s include the opening cysteine and the closing phenylalanine or tryptophan. A D gene is named only where the DNA matches it firmly. The listing skips clone size in some rows; elsewhere it reads once, few, many or a size class.

J gene	D gene	clone size	V gene	CDR3 DNA	CDR3 protein
TRBJ2-3	TRBD2	.	TRBV29-1	TGCAGCGTCAGGCGGGGGTTAGATACGCAGTATTTT	CSVRRGLDTQYF
TRBJ1-2	TRBD1	.	TRBV18	TGTGCCAGCTCATCCCGGGACAGGGGATGGGAAGGCTACACCTTC	CASSSRDRGWEGYTF
TRBJ2-7	.	.	TRBV4-1	TGCGCCAGCAGCCACAGACTCACCCTTTCCTACGAGCAGTACTTC	CASSHRLTLSYEQYF
TRBJ2-7	.	.	TRBV7-9	TGTGCCAGCAGCTTACTGGGGGCAGGTTCCTACGAGCAGTACTTC	CASSLLGAGSYEQYF
TRBJ1-3	.	.	TRBV18	TGTGCCAGCTCACCCCTAGACAGTCGTGGAAACACCATATATTTT	CASSPLDSRGNTIYF
TRBJ1-2	.	.	TRBV12-5	TGTGCTAGTGGTTTGGTCGTGGGGGCCGAAGGCTACACCTTC	CASGLVVGAEGYTF
TRBJ1-4	.	.	TRBV5-1	TGCGCCAGCAGCCCAGAGATGGGACACGGAGAAAAACTGTTTTTT	CASSPEMGHGEKLFF
TRBJ1-6	.	.	TRBV4-1	TGCGCCAGCAGAGTAGATGGGGCATTCTATAATTCACCCCTCCACTTT	CASRVDGAFYNSPLHF
TRBJ2-1	TRBD2	.	TRBV6-5	TGTGCCAGCAGTTACCCGGGCGGGGGGGCCAATGAGCAGTTCTTC	CASSYPGGGANEQFF
TRBJ1-6	.	.	TRBV30	TGTGCCTGGAGTGAGAACACCAATTCACCCCTCCACTTT	CAWSENTNSPLHF
TRBJ2-2	.	.	TRBV5-1	TGCGCCAGCAGCTTAGAGGACGGGGAGCTGTTTTTT	CASSLEDGELFF
TRBJ1-1	.	few	TRBV10-2	TGCGCCAGCAGTGTTAACAAGAACACTGAAGCTTTCTTT	CASSVNKNTEAFF
TRBJ2-1	.	.	TRBV11-2	TGTGCCAGCCGCTCCTACAATGAGCAGTTCTTC	CASRSYNEQFF
TRBJ2-3	TRBD2	once	TRBV9	TGTGCCAGCAGCGTAGGATCCGCGGGGGGGCTGACAGATACGCAGTATTTT	CASSVGSAGGLTDTQYF
TRBJ2-7	.	.	TRBV7-2	TGTGCCAGCAGCCCCAATTTTTACGAGCAGTACTTC	CASSPNFYEQYF
TRBJ2-1	.	few	TRBV6-6	TGTGCCAGCAGTTACTCGACGGGGGGCCTAAACAATGAGCAGTTCTTC	CASSYSTGGLNNEQFF
TRBJ1-5	.	.	TRBV4-1	TGCGCCAGCAGCCAGACAGAAAATCAGCCCCAGCATTTT	CASSQTENQPQHF
TRBJ1-2	.	.	TRBV9	TGTGCCAGCAGCGCCCCTCGGGGGACCCTCTATGGCTACACCTTC	CASSAPRGTLYGYTF
TRBJ1-2	TRBD1	.	TRBV6-5	TGTGCCAGCAGGCAGTTGACAGGGAGTAAGGACACCTTC	CASRQLTGSKDTF
TRBJ2-5	TRBD2	.	TRBV5-1	TGCGCCAGCAGCTCAAACAGCGGGGTAGAGACCCAGTACTTC	CASSSNSGVETQYF
TRBJ2-7	.	.	TRBV10-3	TGTGCCATCAGTGAGTCGCACAATGGAGGGGTCCAGGACGAGCAGTACTTC	CAISESHNGGVQDEQYF
TRBJ2-7	.	.	TRBV9	TGTGCCAGCAGCAAAGCGGGACAGGCTACATCCTACGAGCAGTACTTC	CASSKAGQATSYEQYF
TRBJ1-2	TRBD1	.	TRBV2	TGTGCCAGCAGTTGGACAGGGGATGGCTACACCTTC	CASSWTGDGYTF
TRBJ1-6	TRBD1	once	TRBV10-1	TGCGCCAGCAGTGATACGGGGGACAGGAGCTCCTATAATTCACCCCTCCACTTT	CASSDTGDRSSYNSPLHF
TRBJ1-1	.	.	TRBV5-4	TGTGCCAGCAGCGGGGGGGTCGGTAGGTCCTTTAACACTGAAGCTTTCTTT	CASSGGVGRSFNTEAFF
TRBJ2-7	TRBD1	once	TRBV5-1	TGCGCCAGCAGGGACAGGGGGCTCGGCGAGCAGTACTTC	CASRDRGLGEQYF
TRBJ2-3	.	.	TRBV5-1	TGCGCCAGCAGAGAAACCTTCACAGGTACGCAGTATTTT	CASRETFTGTQYF
TRBJ1-2	.	.	TRBV30	TGTGCCTGGAGTGTACTCCGGGGGATCGGCTATGGCTACACCTTC	CAWSVLRGIGYGYTF
TRBJ1-5	.	.	TRBV10-3	TGTGCCATCAGTACAGGGTATAGCAATCAGCCCCAGCATTTT	CAISTGYSNQPQHF
TRBJ1-1	TRBD1	once	TRBV13	TGTGCCAGCAGCTTAGGGGGACAGCTAAACACTGAAGCTTTCTTT	CASSLGGQLNTEAFF
TRBJ2-7	TRBD1	few	TRBV2	TGTGCCAGCAGGGAAAACAGGGGAAGTTCCTACGAGCAGTACTTC	CASRENRGSSYEQYF
TRBJ1-2	TRBD1	.	TRBV28	TGTGCCACCCACAGGGGCTTAAACTATGGCTACACCTTC	CATHRGLNYGYTF
TRBJ1-2	.	once	TRBV6-1	TGTGCCAGCAGTGAATCAGCGGATGATGGCTACACCTTC	CASSESADDGYTF
TRBJ2-3	TRBD2	once	TRBV28	TGTGCCAGCAAAAGAGCGGGGGGACGGCATACGCAGTATTTT	CASKRAGGRHTQYF
TRBJ1-4	.	.	TRBV5-1	TGCGCCAGCAGCCACAAAGCGGGGAGTGGAAAACTGTTTTTT	CASSHKAGSGKLFF
TRBJ2-3	.	.	TRBV19	TGTGCCAGTAGTATCGGGGCGGGGGATACGCAGTATTTT	CASSIGAGDTQYF
TRBJ1-5	TRBD1	.	TRBV18	TGTGCCAGCACAGGACAGGGGGCAAAACAGCCCCAGCATTTT	CASTGQGAKQPQHF
TRBJ1-1	TRBD1	.	TRBV11-3	TGCGGGACAGCAATATCTCGGAACACTGAAGCTTTCTTT	CGTAISRNTEAFF
TRBJ2-1	.	.	TRBV18	TGTGCCAGCTCACGACCCCGCCGGGACAATCCCTACAATGAGCAGTTCTTC	CASSRPRRDNPYNEQFF
TRBJ2-3	TRBD2	once	TRBV6-1	TGTGCCAGCAGCGCAGGACTAGTAGAAGATACGCAGTATTTT	CASSAGLVEDTQYF
TRBJ2-7	.	.	TRBV19	TGTGCCAGTAGTCCCCCAGGAAGCAGGGTTCCCTACGAGCAGTACTTC	CASSPPGSRVPYEQYF
TRBJ2-4	TRBD1	once	TRBV30	TGTGCCTTCAGGGGGACCAAAAACATTCAGTACTTC	CAFRGTKNIQYF
TRBJ2-1	.	.	TRBV6-1	TGTGCCAGCAGTGAATTCAGGGGAGGGAATGAGCAGTTCTTC	CASSEFRGGNEQFF
TRBJ1-1	.	once	TRBV28	TGTGCCAGCACCACCGGAGGGGCGCCTGAAGCTTTCTTT	CASTTGGAPEAFF
TRBJ2-7	.	few	TRBV7-9	TGTGCCAGCAGCCCAACAGGCTACGAGCAGTACTTC	CASSPTGYEQYF
TRBJ1-6	TRBD1	few	TRBV10-3	TGTGCCATCAGTCCCTTTAGGCTGGAGGGGGCAAGGGAGAATTCACCCCTCCACTTT	CAISPFRLEGARENSPLHF
TRBJ2-1	TRBD2	few	TRBV5-4	TGTGCCAGCAGCTTCGGACTAGCGGGGGGATACAATGAGCAGTTCTTC	CASSFGLAGGYNEQFF
TRBJ1-2	TRBD1	.	TRBV5-5	TGTGCCAGCAGCTTGGGGGACAGGCAAGGCTACACCTTC	CASSLGDRQGYTF
TRBJ1-5	.	.	TRBV16	TGTGCCAGCAGCCAATCTTCAGGGAATCAGCCCCAGCATTTT	CASSQSSGNQPQHF
TRBJ1-1	.	.	TRBV5-4	TGTGCCAGCAGCTCTGGGCCGCTTAGACCTGAAGCTTTCTTT	CASSSGPLRPEAFF
TRBJ2-5	TRBD2	.	TRBV7-2	TGTGCCAGCAGCCAGAGAGCGGGGGGGGAAGAGACCCAGTACTTC	CASSQRAGGEETQYF
TRBJ2-1	TRBD2	.	TRBV4-3	TGCGCCAGCAGCCAAGATTGGAGTCGAGCGGGGGGGCTTCTTGAGCAGTTCTTC	CASSQDWSRAGGLLEQFF
TRBJ1-1	TRBD1	.	TRBV7-3	TGTGCCAGCAGCTCAACGGGGACAGGGGCTCAGAGTACTGAAGCTTTCTTT	CASSSTGTGAQSTEAFF
TRBJ2-5	TRBD2	.	TRBV7-2	TGTGCCAGCTTTCGCGGGGGGGCGGAAGAGACCCAGTACTTC	CASFRGGAEETQYF